Sequencing of this T cell receptor (beta chain) was carried out in a study of blood T cell repertoires in COVID-19. The germline V gene encodes CDR1 WSHSY and CDR2 SAAADI. The CDR3 runs to 14 residues. V shed 6 bases and J shed 2 bases, with 12 bases lying between them. Using immunoSEQ multiplex PCR, the repertoire was profiled, and TCRdb retains in-frame clones only, with some absent. The data contain hundreds of thousands of clones, roughly 86% of them seen just once; the ten biggest clones take up less than 2%. Sequencing was done on a sample of peripheral blood. This rearrangement joins TRBV10-2 to TRBJ2-3; D remains ambiguous. The receptor's source is a woman aged 25 to 39 with COVID-19, enrolled during active disease. CDR3 sequence (DNA): TGCGCCAGCAGCCCGGGTCAGCACACAGATACGCAGTATTTT. Its protein product is CASSPGQHTDTQYF.